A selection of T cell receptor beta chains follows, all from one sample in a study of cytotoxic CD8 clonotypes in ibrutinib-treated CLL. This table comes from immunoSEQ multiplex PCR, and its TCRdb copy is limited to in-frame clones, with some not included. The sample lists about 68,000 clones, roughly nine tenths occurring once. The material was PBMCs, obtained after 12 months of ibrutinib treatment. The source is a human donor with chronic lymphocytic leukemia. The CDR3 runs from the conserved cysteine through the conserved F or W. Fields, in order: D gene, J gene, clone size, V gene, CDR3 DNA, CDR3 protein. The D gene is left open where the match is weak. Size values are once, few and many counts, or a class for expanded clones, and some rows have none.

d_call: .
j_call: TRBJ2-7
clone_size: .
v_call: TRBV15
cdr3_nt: TGTGCCACCAGCAGAGATCTGAGGGACGGAACCTACGAGCAGTACTTC
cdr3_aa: CATSRDLRDGTYEQYF

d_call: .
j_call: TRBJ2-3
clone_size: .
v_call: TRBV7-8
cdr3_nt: TGTGCCAGCAGCTTAAGTCTAGCAACAGATACGCAGTATTTT
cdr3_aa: CASSLSLATDTQYF

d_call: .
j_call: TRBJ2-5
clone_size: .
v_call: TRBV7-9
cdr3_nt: TGTGCCAGCAGCCAAGGGGAAGAGACCCAGTACTTC
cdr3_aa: CASSQGEETQYF

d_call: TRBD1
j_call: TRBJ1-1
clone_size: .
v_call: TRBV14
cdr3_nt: TGTGCCAGCAGCCCCCTGATAACCGGGACAGGGGGCTCTCGCACTGAAGCTTTCTTT
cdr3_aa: CASSPLITGTGGSRTEAFF

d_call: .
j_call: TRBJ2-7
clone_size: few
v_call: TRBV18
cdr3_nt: TGTGCCAGCTCACCGGACTTTTACGAGCAGTACTTC
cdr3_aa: CASSPDFYEQYF

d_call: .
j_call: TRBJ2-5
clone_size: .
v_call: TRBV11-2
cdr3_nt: TGTGCCAGCAGCCCCCGAGGGGGTCGGAGCCAGTACTTC
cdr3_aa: CASSPRGGRSQYF

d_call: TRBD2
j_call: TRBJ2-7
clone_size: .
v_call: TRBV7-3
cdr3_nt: TGTGCCAGCAGCTTAAGCCGACTAGCGGGAGCGGACGAGCAGTACTTC
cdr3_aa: CASSLSRLAGADEQYF

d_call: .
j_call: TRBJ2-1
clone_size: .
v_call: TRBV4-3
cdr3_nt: TGCGCCAGCAGCCAAGATTATTACGGGAGAGAGCAGTTCTTC
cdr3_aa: CASSQDYYGREQFF

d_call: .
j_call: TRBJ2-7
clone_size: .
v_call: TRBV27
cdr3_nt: TGTGCCACCAGGGGAGGCTACGAGCAGTACTTC
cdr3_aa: CATRGGYEQYF

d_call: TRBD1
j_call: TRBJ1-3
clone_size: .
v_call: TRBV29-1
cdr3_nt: TGCAGCGTTGCTCCAGGGGGCTTATCTGGAAACACCATATATTTT
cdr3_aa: CSVAPGGLSGNTIYF

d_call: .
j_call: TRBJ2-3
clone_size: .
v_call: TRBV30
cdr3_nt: TGTGCCTGGAACCGCGGGATATACACAGATACGCAGTATTTT
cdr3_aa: CAWNRGIYTDTQYF

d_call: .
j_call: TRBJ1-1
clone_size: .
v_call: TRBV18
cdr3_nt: TGTGCCAGCTCACCAGGCATTACAGACACTGAAGCTTTCTTT
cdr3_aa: CASSPGITDTEAFF

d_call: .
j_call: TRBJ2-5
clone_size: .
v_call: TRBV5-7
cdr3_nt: TGTGCCAGCAGCCATCCCTCTAGTAAAGAGACCCAGTACTTC
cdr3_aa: CASSHPSSKETQYF

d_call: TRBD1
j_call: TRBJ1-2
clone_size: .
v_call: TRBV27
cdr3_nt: TGTGCCAGCAGTGGGGACAGGGGTTTTGGCTACACCTTC
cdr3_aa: CASSGDRGFGYTF

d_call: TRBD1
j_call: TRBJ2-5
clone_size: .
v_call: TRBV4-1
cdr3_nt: TGCGCCAGCAGCCACGTCGGGACAGGGGGAGAGACCCAGTACTTC
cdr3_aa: CASSHVGTGGETQYF

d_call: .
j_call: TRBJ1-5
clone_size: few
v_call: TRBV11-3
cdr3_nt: TGTGCCAGCAGCTTAGCGGGGTTAGGCGATCAGCCCCAGCATTTT
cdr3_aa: CASSLAGLGDQPQHF

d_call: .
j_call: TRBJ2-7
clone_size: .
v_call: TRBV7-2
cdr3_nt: TGTGCCAGCAGCAGTGGGGGATTGGGCTCCTACGAGCAGTACTTC
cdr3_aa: CASSSGGLGSYEQYF

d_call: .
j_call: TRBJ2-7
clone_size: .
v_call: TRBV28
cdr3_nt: TGTGCCAGCACCTTCGGCACCATGCGGGACTACGAGCAGTACTTC
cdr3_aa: CASTFGTMRDYEQYF

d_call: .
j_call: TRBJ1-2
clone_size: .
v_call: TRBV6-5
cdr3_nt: TGTGCCAGCAGGTTCTCAGGGGACTATGGCTACACCTTC
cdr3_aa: CASRFSGDYGYTF

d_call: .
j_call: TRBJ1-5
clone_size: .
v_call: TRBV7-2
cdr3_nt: TGTGCCAGCAGCTTGTCGTCTATCGGGCCTCAGCCCCAGCATTTT
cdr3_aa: CASSLSSIGPQPQHF

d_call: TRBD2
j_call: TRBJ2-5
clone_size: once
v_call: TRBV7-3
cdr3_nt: TGTGCCAGCAGCTTAACGGCTCCAGTTGGGGGGACTAGCGCGTACCAAGAGACCCAGTACTTC
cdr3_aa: CASSLTAPVGGTSAYQETQYF

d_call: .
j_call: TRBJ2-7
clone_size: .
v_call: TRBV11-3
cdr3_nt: TGTGCCAGCAGCTTAGCGGCTAGCGAGACCTACGAGCAGTACTTC
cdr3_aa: CASSLAASETYEQYF

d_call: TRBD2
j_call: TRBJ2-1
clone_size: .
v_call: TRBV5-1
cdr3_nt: TGCGCCAGCAGCTTGGGACTAGCGGGAGGGAGGGAGGGGCAGTTCTTC
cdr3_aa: CASSLGLAGGREGQFF